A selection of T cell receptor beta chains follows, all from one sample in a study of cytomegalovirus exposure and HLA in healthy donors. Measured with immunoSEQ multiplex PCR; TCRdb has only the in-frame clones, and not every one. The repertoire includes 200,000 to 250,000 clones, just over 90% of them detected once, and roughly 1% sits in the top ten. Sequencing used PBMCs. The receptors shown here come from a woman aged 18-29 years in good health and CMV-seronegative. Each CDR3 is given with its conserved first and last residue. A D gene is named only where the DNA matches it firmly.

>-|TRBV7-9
CASGPTRNTIYF
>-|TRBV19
CASSIKPNTEAFF
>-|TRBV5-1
CASSYPDSPYEQYF
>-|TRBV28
CASSLYPGTYNEQFF
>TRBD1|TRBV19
CASSTSGTGSYGYTF
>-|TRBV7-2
CASSRTYYEQYF
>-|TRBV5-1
CASSFDSYEQYF
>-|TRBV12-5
CASGLAGLTEAFF
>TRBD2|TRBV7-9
CASSIRLAGVDGELFF
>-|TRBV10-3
CAIKEGGNEQFF
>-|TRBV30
CAYRQMSTEAFF
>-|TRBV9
CASSVVRTPDYEQYF
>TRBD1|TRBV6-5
CASSYLAGGTEAFF
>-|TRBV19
CASSMNSGGNYGYTF
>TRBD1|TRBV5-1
CASSPRGQGSMNTEAFF
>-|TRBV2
CASTPERNNEKLFF
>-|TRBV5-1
CASSRPTAAEQYF
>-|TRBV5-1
CASSLAGLSDNEQFF